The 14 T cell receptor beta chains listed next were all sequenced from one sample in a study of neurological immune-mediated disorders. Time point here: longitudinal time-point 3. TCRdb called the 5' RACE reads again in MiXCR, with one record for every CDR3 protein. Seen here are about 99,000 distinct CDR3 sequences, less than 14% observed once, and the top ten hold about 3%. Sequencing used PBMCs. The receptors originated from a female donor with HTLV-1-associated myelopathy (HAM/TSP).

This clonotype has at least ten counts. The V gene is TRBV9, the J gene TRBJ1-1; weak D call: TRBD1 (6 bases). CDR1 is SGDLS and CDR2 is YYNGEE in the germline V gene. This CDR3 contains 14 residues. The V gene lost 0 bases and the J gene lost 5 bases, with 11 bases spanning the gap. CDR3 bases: TGTGCCAGCAGCGTAGCGGGGGCGGGGACTGAAGCTTTCTTT. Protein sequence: CASSVAGAGTEAFF.

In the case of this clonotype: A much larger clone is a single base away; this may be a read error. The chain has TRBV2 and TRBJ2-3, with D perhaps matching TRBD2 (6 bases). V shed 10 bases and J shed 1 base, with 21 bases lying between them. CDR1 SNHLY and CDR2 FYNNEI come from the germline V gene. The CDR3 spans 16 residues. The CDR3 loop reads CANSPREIAGTDTQYF. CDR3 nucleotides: TGTGCCAACAGCCCCAGGGAGATAGCGGGCACAGATACGCAGTATTTT.

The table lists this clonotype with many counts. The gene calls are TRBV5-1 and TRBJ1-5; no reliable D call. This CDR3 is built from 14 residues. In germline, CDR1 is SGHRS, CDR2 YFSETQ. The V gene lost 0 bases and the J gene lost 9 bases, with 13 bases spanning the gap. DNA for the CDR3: TGCGCCAGCAGCTTGGAGTCGGGAAGGGCGCCCCAGCATTTT. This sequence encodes CASSLESGRAPQHF.

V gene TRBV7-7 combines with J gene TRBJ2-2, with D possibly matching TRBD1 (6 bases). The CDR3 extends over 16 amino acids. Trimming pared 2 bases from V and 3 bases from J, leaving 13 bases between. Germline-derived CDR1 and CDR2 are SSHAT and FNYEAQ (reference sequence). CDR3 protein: CASSLNWGPDTGELFF. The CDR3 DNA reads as TGTGCCAGCAGCTTAAATTGGGGGCCGGACACCGGGGAGCTGTTTTTT.

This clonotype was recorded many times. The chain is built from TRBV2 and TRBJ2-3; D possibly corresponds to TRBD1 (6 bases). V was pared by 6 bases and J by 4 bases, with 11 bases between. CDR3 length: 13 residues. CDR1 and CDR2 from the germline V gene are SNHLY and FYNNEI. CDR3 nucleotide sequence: TGTGCCAGCAGGGGGGCCGGGGCAGATACGCAGTATTTT. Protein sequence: CASRGAGADTQYF.

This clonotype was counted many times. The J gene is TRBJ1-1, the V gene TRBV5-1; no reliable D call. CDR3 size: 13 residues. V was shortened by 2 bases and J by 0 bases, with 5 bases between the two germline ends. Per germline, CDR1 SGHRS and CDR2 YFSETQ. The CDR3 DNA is TGCGCCAGCAGCTTAGGGCTGAACACTGAAGCTTTCTTT. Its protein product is CASSLGLNTEAFF.

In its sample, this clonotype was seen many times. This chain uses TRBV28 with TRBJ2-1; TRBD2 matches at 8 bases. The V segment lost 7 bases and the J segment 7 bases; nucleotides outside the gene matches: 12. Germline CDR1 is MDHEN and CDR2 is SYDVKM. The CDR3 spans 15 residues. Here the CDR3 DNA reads TGTGCCAGCACCGCCCGACTAGCGATCGGGAATGAGCAGTTCTTC. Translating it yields CASTARLAIGNEQFF.

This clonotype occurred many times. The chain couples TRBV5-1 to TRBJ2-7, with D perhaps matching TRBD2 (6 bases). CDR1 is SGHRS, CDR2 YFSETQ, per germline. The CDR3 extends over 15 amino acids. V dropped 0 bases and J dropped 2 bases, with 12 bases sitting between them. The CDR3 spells CASSLGGTGAYEQYF. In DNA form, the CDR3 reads TGCGCCAGCAGCTTGGGAGGGACGGGAGCCTACGAGCAGTACTTC.

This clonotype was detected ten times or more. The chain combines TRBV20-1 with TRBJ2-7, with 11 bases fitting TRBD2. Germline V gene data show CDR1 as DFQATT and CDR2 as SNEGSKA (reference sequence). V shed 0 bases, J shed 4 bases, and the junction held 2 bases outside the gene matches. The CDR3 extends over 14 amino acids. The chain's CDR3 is CSARDTSGGYEQYF. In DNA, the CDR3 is TGCAGTGCTAGAGACACTAGCGGGGGATACGAGCAGTACTTC.

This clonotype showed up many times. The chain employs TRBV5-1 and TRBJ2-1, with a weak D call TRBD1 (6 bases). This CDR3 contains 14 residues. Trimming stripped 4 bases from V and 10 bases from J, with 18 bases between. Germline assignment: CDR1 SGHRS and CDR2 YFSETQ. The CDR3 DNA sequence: TGCGCCAGCAGCCAATATACAGGGCGCTCCGAGCAGTTCTTC. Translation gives CASSQYTGRSEQFF.

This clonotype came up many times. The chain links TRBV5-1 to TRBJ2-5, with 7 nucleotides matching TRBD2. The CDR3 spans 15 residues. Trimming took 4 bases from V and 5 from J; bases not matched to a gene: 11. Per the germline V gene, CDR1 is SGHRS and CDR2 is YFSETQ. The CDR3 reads CASSSFLAVGETQYF. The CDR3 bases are TGCGCCAGCAGCAGCTTCCTAGCGGTGGGGGAGACCCAGTACTTC.

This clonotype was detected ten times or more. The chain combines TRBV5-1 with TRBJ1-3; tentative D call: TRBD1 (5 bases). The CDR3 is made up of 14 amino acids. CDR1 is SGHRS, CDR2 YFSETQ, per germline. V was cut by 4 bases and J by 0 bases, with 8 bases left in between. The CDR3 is CASSVDISGNTIYF. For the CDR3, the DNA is TGCGCCAGCAGCGTGGACATCTCTGGAAACACCATATATTTT.

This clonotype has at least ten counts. Written as DNA, the CDR3 is TGTGCCATCAGTGATCCCCGTGGGGGGGGCTACGAGCAGTACTTC. This codes for CAISDPRGGGYEQYF. The chain combines TRBV10-3 with TRBJ2-7, with 7 nucleotides matching TRBD2. Germline CDR1 ENHRY, CDR2 SYGVKD. V was clipped by 3 bases and J by 3 bases; unmatched bases: 8. The CDR3 spans 15 residues.

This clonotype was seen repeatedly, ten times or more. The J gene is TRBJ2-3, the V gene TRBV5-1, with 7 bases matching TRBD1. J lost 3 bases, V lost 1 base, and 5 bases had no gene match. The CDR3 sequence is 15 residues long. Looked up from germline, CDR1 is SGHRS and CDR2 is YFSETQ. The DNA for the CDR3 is TGCGCCAGCAGCTTGAACAGGGGAGATACAGATACGCAGTATTTT. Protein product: CASSLNRGDTDTQYF.